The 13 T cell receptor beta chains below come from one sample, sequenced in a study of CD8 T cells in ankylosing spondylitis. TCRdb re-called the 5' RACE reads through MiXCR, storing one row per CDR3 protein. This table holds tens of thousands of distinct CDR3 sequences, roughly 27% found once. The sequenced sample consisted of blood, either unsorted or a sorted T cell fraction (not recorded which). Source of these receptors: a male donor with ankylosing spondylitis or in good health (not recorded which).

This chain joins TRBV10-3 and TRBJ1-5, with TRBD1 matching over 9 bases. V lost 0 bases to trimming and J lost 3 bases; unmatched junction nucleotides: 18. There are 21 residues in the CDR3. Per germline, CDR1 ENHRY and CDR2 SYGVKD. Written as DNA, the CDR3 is TGTGCCATCAGTGAGTCGTTGATACTGGGCAGTACAGGGGGCCTCAATCAGCCCCAGCATTTT. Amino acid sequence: CAISESLILGSTGGLNQPQHF.

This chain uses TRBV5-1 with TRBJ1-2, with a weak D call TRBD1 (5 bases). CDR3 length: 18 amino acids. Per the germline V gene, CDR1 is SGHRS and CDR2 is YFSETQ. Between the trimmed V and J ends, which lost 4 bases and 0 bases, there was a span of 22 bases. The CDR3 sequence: CASSHELEGRGANYGYTF. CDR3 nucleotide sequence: TGCGCCAGCAGCCACGAGTTGGAGGGACGAGGGGCTAACTATGGCTACACCTTC.

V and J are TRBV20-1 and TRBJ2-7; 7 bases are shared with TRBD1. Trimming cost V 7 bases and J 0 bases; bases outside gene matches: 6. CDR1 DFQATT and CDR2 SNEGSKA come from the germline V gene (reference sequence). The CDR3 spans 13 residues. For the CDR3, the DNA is TGCAGTGTAGGGGACAGCAACTCCTACGAGCAGTACTTC. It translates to CSVGDSNSYEQYF.

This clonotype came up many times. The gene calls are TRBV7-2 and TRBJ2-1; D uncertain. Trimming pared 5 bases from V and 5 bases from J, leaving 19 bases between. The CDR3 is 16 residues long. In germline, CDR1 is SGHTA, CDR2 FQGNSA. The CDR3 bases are TGTGCCAGCAGCCCCAGGCCTACCTTATGGGACAATGAGCAGTTCTTC. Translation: CASSPRPTLWDNEQFF. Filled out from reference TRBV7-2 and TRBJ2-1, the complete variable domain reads GAGVSQSPSNKVTEKGKDVELRCDPISGHTALYWYRQSLGQGLEFLIYFQGNSAPDKSGLPSDRFSAERTGGSVSTLTIQRTQQEDSAVYLCASSPRPTLWDNEQFFGPGTRLTVL.

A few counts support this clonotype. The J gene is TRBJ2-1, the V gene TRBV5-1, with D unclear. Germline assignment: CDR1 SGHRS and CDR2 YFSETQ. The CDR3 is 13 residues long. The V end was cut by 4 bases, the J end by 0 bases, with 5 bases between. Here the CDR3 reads CASSGPSYNEQFF. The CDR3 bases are TGCGCCAGCAGCGGTCCCTCCTACAATGAGCAGTTCTTC.

The CDR3 DNA reads as TGTGCCAGCAGTTTACGGCTCTTGTCACCCCTCCACTTT. Protein sequence: CASSLRLLSPLHF. The V call is TRBV27, the J call TRBJ1-6; no clear D gene. V shed 2 bases and J shed 10 bases, with 9 bases lying between them. The germline gives CDR1 MNHEY, CDR2 SMNVEV (reference sequence). CDR3 length equals 13 residues.

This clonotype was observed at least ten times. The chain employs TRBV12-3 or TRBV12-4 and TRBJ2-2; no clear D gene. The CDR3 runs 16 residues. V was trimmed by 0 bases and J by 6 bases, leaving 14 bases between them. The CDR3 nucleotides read TGTGCCAGCAGTTTAGCGGGATTGGTAGCAGCCGGGGAGCTGTTTTTT. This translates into CASSLAGLVAAGELFF.

CDR3 DNA sequence: TGTGCCAGCAGCCCGAAGGACGTAGGAAACACCATATATTTT. Encoded protein: CASSPKDVGNTIYF. The chain has TRBV28 and TRBJ1-3; D is ambiguous. Germline V gives CDR1 MDHEN, CDR2 SYDVKM. The CDR3 runs 14 residues. Deletions cut 6 bases from V and 4 bases from J, with 13 bases between.

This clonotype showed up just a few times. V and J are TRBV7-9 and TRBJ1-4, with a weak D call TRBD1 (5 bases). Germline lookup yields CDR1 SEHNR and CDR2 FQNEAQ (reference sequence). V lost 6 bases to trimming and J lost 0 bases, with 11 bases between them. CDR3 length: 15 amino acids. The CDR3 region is CASRQGTTTNEKLFF. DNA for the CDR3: TGTGCCAGCAGACAAGGGACTACAACTAATGAAAAACTGTTTTTT.

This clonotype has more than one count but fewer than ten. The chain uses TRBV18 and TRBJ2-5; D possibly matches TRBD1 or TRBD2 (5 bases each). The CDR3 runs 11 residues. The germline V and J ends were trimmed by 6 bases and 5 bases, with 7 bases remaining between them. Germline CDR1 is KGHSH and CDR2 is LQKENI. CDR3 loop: CASSEGETQYF. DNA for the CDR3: TGTGCCAGCTCCGAGGGGGAGACCCAGTACTTC.

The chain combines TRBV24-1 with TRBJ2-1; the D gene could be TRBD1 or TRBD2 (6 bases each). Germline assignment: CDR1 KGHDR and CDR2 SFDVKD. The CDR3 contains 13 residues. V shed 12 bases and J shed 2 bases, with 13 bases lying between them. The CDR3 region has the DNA TGTGCCGCACAGGGAGGAACCTACAATGAGCAGTTCTTC. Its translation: CAAQGGTYNEQFF.

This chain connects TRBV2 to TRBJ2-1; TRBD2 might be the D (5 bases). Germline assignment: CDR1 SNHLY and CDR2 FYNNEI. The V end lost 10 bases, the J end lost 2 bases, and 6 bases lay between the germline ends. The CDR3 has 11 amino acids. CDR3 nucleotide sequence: TGTGCCACCGGGACCTACAATGAGCAGTTCTTC. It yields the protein CATGTYNEQFF.

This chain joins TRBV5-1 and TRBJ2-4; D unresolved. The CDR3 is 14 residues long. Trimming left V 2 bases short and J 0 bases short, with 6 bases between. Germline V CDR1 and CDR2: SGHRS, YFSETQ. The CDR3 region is CASSFDVAKNIQYF. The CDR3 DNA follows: TGCGCCAGCAGCTTTGACGTAGCCAAAAACATTCAGTACTTC.